Listed here are 21 T cell receptor beta chains from one sample, sequenced in a study of shared clonotypes between healthy human individuals. The repertoire was sequenced with immunoSEQ multiplex PCR; TCRdb's copy has only in-frame clones and lacks some. The repertoire holds 2,500,000 or so clones, with 85% to 95% as singletons. The sample consisted of naive CD4+ T cells sorted from blood. Subset defined: CD45RA+ positively selected. All receptors derive from a man aged 18 to 30 in good health.

This chain connects TRBV7-9 to TRBJ2-5, with D perhaps TRBD1 or TRBD2 (7 bases each). The CDR3 contains 18 residues. V was cut by 4 bases and J by 2 bases, with 23 bases left in between. Germline assignment: CDR1 SEHNR and CDR2 FQNEAQ (reference sequence). The CDR3 loop is CASSSRGGGGAIQETQYF. DNA of the CDR3: TGTGCCAGCAGCTCCCGAGGGGGCGGGGGAGCGATTCAAGAGACCCAGTACTTC.

The CDR3 sequence: CASSLAFAQQETQYF. CDR3 DNA: TGTGCCAGCAGCTTAGCATTCGCACAGCAAGAGACCCAGTACTTC. The chain is built from TRBV7-2 and TRBJ2-5; D remains unclear. V gave up 0 bases and J gave up 2 bases, with 10 bases separating them. The CDR3 is made up of 15 amino acids. Germline CDR1 reads SGHTA; CDR2 reads FQGNSA. Variable domain in full (rest from reference TRBV7-2 and TRBJ2-5): GAGVSQSPSNKVTEKGKDVELRCDPISGHTALYWYRQSLGQGLEFLIYFQGNSAPDKSGLPSDRFSAERTGGSVSTLTIQRTQQEDSAVYLCASSLAFAQQETQYFGPGTRLLVL.

The chain employs TRBV10-2 and TRBJ1-1, with 7 bases fitting TRBD1. Trimming at V came to 7 bases and at J to 11 bases, leaving 16 bases not matched to a gene. This CDR3 comprises 14 residues. Germline-derived CDR1 and CDR2 are WSHSY and SAAADI. DNA for the CDR3: TGCGCCAGCACCCCCGGACAGGCCATCTCTTTCGCTTTCTTT. Translated, it gives CASTPGQAISFAFF.

V gene TRBV7-2 combines with J gene TRBJ2-7, with 8 bases lining up with TRBD2. The germline CDR1 and CDR2 sequences are SGHTA and FQGNSA. V shed 5 bases and J 4 bases; nucleotides not matched to a gene: 13. CDR3 length: 16 amino acids. The CDR3 DNA reads as TGTGCCAGCAGCGCGGGGAGCGGGAGTAGGTTGTACGAGCAGTACTTC. Translating it yields CASSAGSGSRLYEQYF.

The chain combines TRBV2 with TRBJ1-1; D is uncertain. The CDR3 runs 14 residues. The ends were cut back, 8 bases at V and 1 base at J, with 14 bases in the middle. Per the germline V gene, CDR1 is SNHLY and CDR2 is FYNNEI. The CDR3: CASVPSAGNTEAFF. The DNA for the CDR3 is TGTGCCAGCGTCCCGTCGGCGGGGAACACTGAAGCTTTCTTT.

CDR3 nucleotide sequence: TGTGCCGCTAAGTCCACAGATACGCAGTATTTT. Encoded protein: CAAKSTDTQYF. The chain carries TRBV6-6 and TRBJ2-3; D not certain. Germline CDR1 MNHNY, CDR2 SVGAGI (reference sequence). Trimming stripped 11 bases from V and 2 bases from J, with 8 bases between. The CDR3 contains 11 residues.

This chain links TRBV6-6 with TRBJ1-4, with D hard to call. The CDR3 spans 14 residues. Trimming removed 4 bases at V and 2 bases at J, with 8 bases between. Germline lookup yields CDR1 MNHNY and CDR2 SVGAGI (reference sequence). The CDR3 is CASSSPSTNEKLFF. The CDR3 bases are TGTGCCAGCAGTTCCCCCAGCACTAATGAAAAACTGTTTTTT.

This chain joins TRBV5-4 and TRBJ2-5, with unresolved D. Germline V gives CDR1 SGHNT, CDR2 YYREEE (reference sequence). The CDR3 contains 14 residues. Trimming left V 0 bases short and J 2 bases short, with 8 bases between. This chain's CDR3 is CASSLGDGQETQYF. Here the CDR3 DNA reads TGTGCCAGCAGCTTGGGTGACGGACAAGAGACCCAGTACTTC.

This chain joins TRBV4-3 and TRBJ1-2, with a possible D match to TRBD1 (5 bases). Germline lookup yields CDR1 LGHNA and CDR2 YSLEER. V gave up 0 bases and J gave up 5 bases, with 13 bases separating them. This CDR3 has 15 amino acids. The CDR3 DNA reads TGCGCCAGCAGCCAAGATTTCGGGGGTGGATATGGCTACACCTTC. Its protein product is CASSQDFGGGYGYTF.

CDR3 amino acids: CASSPGQGTTYEQYF. Here the CDR3 DNA reads TGTGCCAGCAGCCCGGGACAGGGGACAACCTACGAGCAGTACTTC. The chain employs TRBV9 and TRBJ2-7; TRBD1 agrees at 10 bases. This CDR3 has 15 amino acids. Germline CDR1 and CDR2: SGDLS and YYNGEE. Trimming removed 4 bases from V and 2 bases from J; junction bases left unmatched: 6.

This clone turned up a few times. V usage is TRBV29-1 and J usage is TRBJ1-1; D remains ambiguous. The CDR3 extends over 13 amino acids. The V end was cut by 3 bases, the J end by 0 bases, with 8 bases between. CDR1 and CDR2 from the germline V gene are SQVTM and ANQGSEA. The DNA for the CDR3 is TGCAGCGTTGAGAGGAGTGTGAACACTGAAGCTTTCTTT. Amino acid sequence: CSVERSVNTEAFF.

The chain uses TRBV29-1 and TRBJ2-5; D may correspond to TRBD1 or TRBD2 (6 bases each). This CDR3 spans 16 amino acids. The germline V gene has CDR1 SQVTM and CDR2 ANQGSEA. V was pared by 6 bases and J by 4 bases, with 24 bases between. The CDR3 spells CSVRWGARRLSETQYF. CDR3 DNA: TGCAGCGTCCGGTGGGGGGCTCGGCGGTTGTCAGAGACCCAGTACTTC.

V usage is TRBV5-4 and J usage is TRBJ2-7; D is possibly TRBD1 (5 bases). This CDR3 has 14 residues. V was pared by 0 bases and J by 6 bases, with 13 bases between. CDR1 is SGHNT and CDR2 is YYREEE in the germline V gene (reference sequence). CDR3 sequence: CASSLGSSGSEQYF. The CDR3, as DNA: TGTGCCAGCAGCTTGGGGAGTTCAGGGTCCGAGCAGTACTTC. Full variable domain (outside the CDR3, taken from reference TRBV5-4 and TRBJ2-7): ETGVTQSPTHLIKTRGQQVTLRCSSQSGHNTVSWYQQALGQGPQFIFQYYREEENGRGNFPPRFSGLQFPNYSSELNVNALELDDSALYLCASSLGSSGSEQYFGPGTRLTVT.

The V gene is TRBV10-3, the J gene TRBJ2-4; the D gene could be TRBD1 or TRBD2 (7 bases each). Germline CDR1 reads ENHRY; CDR2 reads SYGVKD. V was clipped by 6 bases and J by 8 bases, with 17 bases between them. CDR3 length equals 14 residues. The CDR3 loop reads CAISITGEGDIQYF. The CDR3 region has the DNA TGTGCCATCAGCATTACAGGGGAGGGAGACATTCAGTACTTC.

The V and J genes are TRBV28 and TRBJ1-4, with 7 positions matching TRBD1. The CDR3 runs 17 residues. The germline V gene encodes CDR1 MDHEN and CDR2 SYDVKM. J was trimmed by 0 bases and V by 5 bases; bases with no gene match: 9. The CDR3 coding sequence is TGTGCCAGCAGTCCACGACAGGGCCGGGCAACTAATGAAAAACTGTTTTTT. Amino acids: CASSPRQGRATNEKLFF.

Concerning this clone: Within the sample, other DNA sequences also encode this same CDR3. The chain combines TRBV10-3 with TRBJ2-5; possible D gene TRBD1, 5 bases. The CDR3 covers 13 residues. CDR1 ENHRY and CDR2 SYGVKD come from the germline V gene. Trimming took off 4 bases at V and 2 bases at J, with 8 bases between the two ends. The CDR3 DNA reads as TGTGCCATCAGTGGTAGGGGACAAGAGACCCAGTACTTC. It yields the protein CAISGRGQETQYF.

Remarks on this clone: Other DNA sequences within the sample encode an identical CDR3. The chain has TRBV10-3 and TRBJ2-2; tentative D call: TRBD2 (6 bases). Germline CDR1 ENHRY, CDR2 SYGVKD. Trimming stripped 4 bases from V and 4 bases from J, with 10 bases between. CDR3 size: 14 residues. The CDR3 DNA reads TGTGCCATCAGTGTCCAGGGAGGCACCGGGGAGCTGTTTTTT. As protein: CAISVQGGTGELFF.

As concerns this clone: In the same sample, other DNA sequences code for this CDR3. The chain is built from TRBV11-2 and TRBJ2-1, with a weak D call TRBD2 (6 bases). The V gene lost 1 base and the J gene lost 3 bases, with 10 bases spanning the gap. This CDR3 spans 15 amino acids. Germline CDR1 SGHAT, CDR2 FQNNGV. This CDR3 reads CASSLGQGLYNEQFF. CDR3 coding DNA: TGTGCCAGCAGCTTAGGCCAGGGACTCTACAATGAGCAGTTCTTC.

Worth noting for this clone: This specimen includes other DNA sequences encoding the same CDR3. V usage is TRBV5-1 and J usage is TRBJ1-6, with D possibly matching TRBD1 (5 bases). There are 13 residues in the CDR3. The V gene lost 0 bases and the J gene lost 10 bases, with 8 bases spanning the gap. In germline, CDR1 is SGHRS, CDR2 YFSETQ. The CDR3 DNA sequence: TGCGCCAGCAGCTTGGACGGGGGATCACCCCTCCACTTT. Its protein is CASSLDGGSPLHF.

The V call is TRBV7-8, the J call TRBJ1-3; tentative D call: TRBD1 (5 bases). V shed 5 bases and J shed 4 bases, with 18 bases lying between them. The CDR3 is 16 residues long. Germline CDR1 is SGHVS and CDR2 is FQNEAQ. For the CDR3, the DNA is TGTGCCAGCAGCCTCACTAGAGACAGCTTCGGAAACACCATATATTTT. This translates into CASSLTRDSFGNTIYF.

The chain uses TRBV19 and TRBJ2-2; 15 bases agree with TRBD2. This CDR3 is 17 amino acids long. V lost 7 bases to trimming and J lost 1 base; unmatched junction nucleotides: 4. The germline V gene has CDR1 LNHDA and CDR2 SQIVND (reference sequence). The CDR3: CASTRTSGRGNTGELFF. In DNA form, the CDR3 reads TGTGCCAGTACTCGGACTAGCGGGAGGGGGAACACCGGGGAGCTGTTTTTT. Full variable domain (missing parts from reference TRBV19 and TRBJ2-2): DGGITQSPKYLFRKEGQNVTLSCEQNLNHDAMYWYRQDPGQGLRLIYYSQIVNDFQKGDIAEGYSVSREKKESFPLTVTSAQKNPTAFYLCASTRTSGRGNTGELFFGEGSRLTVL.